The entry that follows covers one TCR beta chain sequence. Its antigen is currently not known. No clone much larger than this one lies a single base away; base qualities are absent. The germline V gene provides CDR1 KGHSH and CDR2 LQKENI. Trimming takes 1 base from V and 3 bases from J, and the germline ends sit 11 bases apart. The CDR3 numbers 15 residues from cysteine through phenylalanine. Solely the CDR3 DNA is kept, with 45 bases framed from the first base. The data were obtained in a study of blood T cell repertoires in COVID-19 (dated by TCRdb to the early 2020s). At the level of the whole study: The collaborator samples originated in the United States, Italy and Spain and spanned the acute and convalescent phases of COVID-19. Samples were obtained from the ongoing ImmuneRACE study (first 160 participants) and from about 1,300 subjects provided by 6 global collaborators. The repertoires were released in a freely available public database meant as a resource for research on the immune response to SARS-CoV-2. HLA class I and class II types, where available, came from metadata supplied by the sample provider rather than from assay-based typing. The prospective study material was composed of cDNA or gDNA derived from T cells, B-cell-depleted T cells, or PBMCs. Sample metadata almost always included a de-identified subject ID, COVID-19 status, age in years and sex. Subjects who had been exposed to COVID-19, were actively infected with it, or had recovered from it provided the deeply sampled blood TCRbeta repertoires that made up the dataset.

Results and caveats for the whole study, not just this receptor: Clinical and demographic metadata were provided uncurated, with the amount varying by source and participant.

One collaborating source in Seattle enrolled patients while the patients were actively infected and followed the patients over time throughout the course of disease. Whole blood was collected in K2EDTA tubes by collaborating institutions according to the institutions' own protocols. For TCRbeta analysis, collaborators shipped samples in one of three forms: frozen whole blood, isolated PBMCs, or DNA extracted from either of those sample types. TCRbeta CDR3 regions were amplified from genomic DNA using the immunoSEQ Assay, a bias-controlled multiplex PCR. The authors' pipeline ran thus. Nucleated cell counts per sample were estimated from amplification of reference gene primers within the assay. To quantify the absolute abundance of each unique TCRbeta CDR3 rearrangement, sequence reads were collapsed and filtered. Productive Simpson clonality was computed per sample as the square root of Simpson's diversity index over productive rearrangements. TCRdb carries this immuneACCESS record with in-frame sequences only. Its versions omit some clonotypes, under half of them owing to an unresolved V gene in the studies checked, with the rest unexplained. V, J and clone size derive from that table, while D and trimming were established from the DNA sequence. In this sample the table shows 300,000 to 400,000 clones, about 90% of which occur a single time. The top ten constitute about 2.5% of the sample.

The clonotype originates from an older woman with COVID-19, enrolled during active disease. The specimen sequenced was peripheral blood. Rearrangement joined TRBV18 to TRBJ2-3, with a weak D call of TRBD1 (6 bases match). Here is the DNA: TGTGCCAGCTCACCACTTAGACAGGCAACAGATACGCAGTATTTT. Its amino acids are CASSPLRQATDTQYF.